The source of this T cell receptor beta chain is a study of cytomegalovirus exposure and HLA in healthy donors. Overall study findings and caveats: It was confirmed in vitro that three of the CMV-associated chains were specific for CMV antigens. A later analysis by the authors found several of the most significant clusters apparently linked to common viral pathogens. Per a later analysis, about 15,000 TCR beta sequences showed association with HLA alleles at 0.05 false discovery rate.

This clone appeared once. Its antigen is still unknown. PCR used 60 Vbeta primers and 13 Jbeta primers. Here immunoSEQ multiplex PCR was the method, and the copy in TCRdb shows in-frame clones only, minus some. The sample lists some 200,000 clones; roughly four fifths were seen once. Germline CDR1 is SGHTA and CDR2 is FQGNSA. Trimming took 1 base from V and 7 from J, leaving 14 bases between them. CDR3 length: 14 residues. This sequence joins TRBV7-2 and TRBJ2-7; D perhaps matches TRBD1 (5 bases). The sequencing sample was made of PBMCs. This clonotype was obtained from a boy between 2 and 15 years old in good health and CMV-seronegative. The DNA of the CDR3 is TGTGCCAGCAGCTTAGACAGGACGGGTGTAGAGCAGTACTTC. This codes for CASSLDRTGVEQYF.